These 7 T cell receptor beta chains were sequenced from one sample in a study of hypomethylating agent response in myelodysplastic syndrome. The data were produced by immunoSEQ multiplex PCR, yet TCRdb's version contains in-frame clones alone and is incomplete. The repertoire holds approximately 1,000 clones, with 80% to 90% as singletons. Source: bone marrow, taken before or after starting hypomethylating agent treatment for myelodysplastic syndrome (not recorded which). These receptors all stem from a human donor with myelodysplastic syndrome.

This clone is a singleton in its sample. V is TRBV27 and J is TRBJ2-1, with D perhaps matching TRBD2 (6 bases). V lost 5 bases and J lost 4, with 12 bases in between. The length of the CDR3 is 14 residues. Per germline, CDR1 MNHEY and CDR2 SMNVEV (reference sequence). The CDR3 sequence: CASSPAAGYNEQFF. CDR3 nucleotides: TGTGCCAGCAGTCCTGCCGCGGGGTACAATGAGCAGTTCTTC.

The V call is TRBV9, the J call TRBJ1-1; D uncertain. Trimming stripped 4 bases from V and 1 base from J, with 14 bases between. Germline CDR1 and CDR2: SGDLS and YYNGEE. The CDR3 length is 15 residues. The CDR3 sequence is CASSPTRPTNTEAFF. CDR3 coding DNA: TGTGCCAGCAGCCCCACAAGACCGACGAACACTGAAGCTTTCTTT.

This clone has only a few counts. The rearrangement uses TRBV19 and TRBJ1-2; D is perhaps TRBD1 (5 bases). Germline V lookup: CDR1 LNHDA, CDR2 SQIVND (reference sequence). The V end was cut by 3 bases, the J end by 4 bases, with 15 bases between. The CDR3 totals 15 residues. As DNA, the CDR3 is TGTGCCAGTAGTATGCTGCAGGGAACTATCTATGGCTACACCTTC. This codes for CASSMLQGTIYGYTF.

The rearrangement links TRBV28 to TRBJ2-1, with 8 bases fitting TRBD1. This CDR3 contains 15 residues. Trimming took 5 bases from V and 1 from J; bases not matched to a gene: 4. Germline CDR1 reads MDHEN; CDR2 reads SYDVKM. CDR3 region: CASSMQGASYNEQFF. CDR3 bases: TGTGCCAGCAGTATGCAGGGGGCTTCCTACAATGAGCAGTTCTTC. The full variable domain, with the rest looked up from reference TRBV28 and TRBJ2-1, is DVKVTQSSRYLVKRTGEKVFLECVQDMDHENMFWYRQDPGLGLRLIYFSYDVKMKEKGDIPEGYSVSREKKERFSLILESASTNQTSMYLCASSMQGASYNEQFFGPGTRLTVL.

This clone was counted a single time. This chain joins TRBV27 and TRBJ2-1; D is possibly TRBD1 (5 bases). CDR1 is MNHEY and CDR2 is SMNVEV in the germline V gene (reference sequence). The V end was cut by 2 bases, the J end by 4 bases, with 12 bases between. CDR3 length: 15 amino acids. This chain's CDR3 is CASSLAPQGYNEQFF. In DNA, the CDR3 is TGTGCCAGCAGTTTAGCCCCCCAGGGATACAATGAGCAGTTCTTC.

The chain uses TRBV11-2 and TRBJ1-2, with 8 bases that match TRBD1. With 1 base clipped from V and 3 bases from J, the junction kept 7 bases outside the gene matches. The CDR3 contains 16 residues. Germline assignment: CDR1 SGHAT and CDR2 FQNNGV. CDR3 region: CASSLGGTGKDYGYTF. The CDR3 bases are TGTGCCAGCAGCTTAGGGGGGACAGGAAAGGACTATGGCTACACCTTC.

The rearrangement links TRBV5-6 to TRBJ2-7; 8 bases align to TRBD2. CDR3 length equals 17 residues. Losses at the gene ends were 0 bases for V and 3 bases for J; bases not matched to a gene: 11. CDR1 and CDR2 (germline): SGHDT, YYEEEE. CDR3 coding DNA: TGTGCCAGCAGCTTGGGGTTGGGAGCGGGAGACGGCTACGAGCAGTACTTC. Its protein product is CASSLGLGAGDGYEQYF.